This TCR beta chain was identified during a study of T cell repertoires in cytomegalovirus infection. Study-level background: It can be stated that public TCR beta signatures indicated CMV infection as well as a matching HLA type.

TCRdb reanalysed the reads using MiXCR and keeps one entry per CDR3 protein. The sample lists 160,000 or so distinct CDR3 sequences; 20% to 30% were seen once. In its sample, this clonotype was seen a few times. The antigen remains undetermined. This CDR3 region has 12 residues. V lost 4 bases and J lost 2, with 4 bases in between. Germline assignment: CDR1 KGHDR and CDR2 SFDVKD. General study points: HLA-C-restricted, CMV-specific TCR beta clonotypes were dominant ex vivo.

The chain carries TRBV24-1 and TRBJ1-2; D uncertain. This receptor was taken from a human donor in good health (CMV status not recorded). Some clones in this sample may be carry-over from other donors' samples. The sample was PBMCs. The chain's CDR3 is CATSDPNYGYTF. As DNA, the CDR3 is TGTGCCACCAGTGACCCGAACTATGGCTACACCTTC.